This TCR beta chain was identified in a study of cytomegalovirus exposure and HLA in healthy donors. Looking at the study overall: One earlier analysis, a look at roughly 180 million T cells, found 117 million unique TCR beta sequences. Of the donors genotyped, several hundred in all, about 76% fell in the Caucasian-associated ancestry cluster.

CDR1 MDHEN and CDR2 SYDVKM come from the germline V gene. V lost 5 bases and J lost 5, with 18 bases in between. CDR3 length equals 16 residues. Vbeta (60) and Jbeta (13) primers were used in the PCR. Using immunoSEQ multiplex PCR, the repertoire was profiled, and TCRdb retains in-frame clones only, with some absent. The sample includes 95,000 to 150,000 clones, over 75% of them seen just once. The sample holds a few counts of this clone. Sequencing input: PBMCs. The gene calls are TRBV28 and TRBJ2-2; a possible D gene is TRBD1 (6 bases). This sequence originates from a man younger than 40 in good health and CMV-seronegative. The CDR3 region is CASSLPLGQGTGELFF. In DNA, the CDR3 is TGTGCCAGCAGTCTACCGTTGGGTCAGGGGACCGGGGAGCTGTTTTTT.